What follows are 25 T cell receptor beta chains derived from one specimen sequenced in a study of blood T cell repertoires in COVID-19. Only in-frame clones appear in the TCRdb table, and some are missing; sequencing was by immunoSEQ multiplex PCR. The sample holds about 68,000 clones, approximately 85% seen once. Specimen: peripheral blood. The origin of the receptors is a man between 45 and 60 years old with acute or convalescent COVID-19.

The V gene is TRBV21-1, the J gene TRBJ2-7; whether TRBD2, the table's D call, matches the DNA was not checked. TRBV21-1 is labeled a pseudogene. The CDR3 has 19 amino acids. Here the CDR3 DNA reads TGTGCCAGCAGCAAAAACCCGCAAGAGAAGAGGAGGAAGTCCTACGAGCAGTACGTC. Translating gives CASSKNPQEKRRKSYEQYV.

The chain links TRBV4-1 to TRBJ2-4, with 7 bases that match TRBD1. This CDR3 is 16 amino acids long. Germline-derived CDR1 and CDR2 are MGHRA and YSYEKL. The trim removed 1 base at V and 1 base at J, leaving 4 bases unmatched. CDR3 DNA sequence: TGCGCCAGCAGCCAAGGGGACAGTTTGGCCAAAAACATTCAGTACTTC. It codes for CASSQGDSLAKNIQYF.

This chain links TRBV11-2 with TRBJ2-1; D is unclear. V dropped 0 bases and J dropped 9 bases, with 9 bases sitting between them. CDR3 size: 13 residues. CDR1 and CDR2 (germline): SGHAT, FQNNGV. CDR3 sequence reads: CASSLDLPTEQFF. The CDR3 coding sequence is TGTGCCAGCAGCTTAGATCTTCCTACTGAGCAGTTCTTC.

This chain connects TRBV2 to TRBJ1-2; no clear D gene. V dropped 7 bases and J dropped 3 bases, with 12 bases sitting between them. CDR3 length equals 13 residues. The germline gives CDR1 SNHLY, CDR2 FYNNEI. CDR3 region: CASIPEGYYGYTF. CDR3 in DNA: TGTGCCAGCATCCCAGAGGGATACTATGGCTACACCTTC.

This clone was counted a few times. V usage is TRBV29-1 and J usage is TRBJ1-1; no firm D call. This CDR3 is 15 amino acids long. Germline V lookup: CDR1 SQVTM, CDR2 ANQGSEA. V dropped 3 bases and J dropped 2 bases, with 16 bases sitting between them. The CDR3 nucleotides read TGCAGCGTTGATTCTGGCGGGAGTTTTAACACTGAAGCTTTCTTT. This codes for CSVDSGGSFNTEAFF.

The chain employs TRBV4-1 and TRBJ2-1; 14 bases map to TRBD2. V lost 0 bases, J lost 12 bases, and 10 bases stayed unmatched. This CDR3 has 17 residues. The V gene's germline CDR1 is MGHRA and CDR2 YSYEKL. CDR3 in amino acids: CASSQEPGTSGGTRQFF. CDR3 nucleotide sequence: TGCGCCAGCAGCCAAGAACCCGGGACTAGCGGGGGAACCCGGCAGTTCTTC.

The V call is TRBV3-1 (or the pseudogene TRBV3-2), the J call TRBJ1-3; D unclear. Germline CDR1 LGHDT, CDR2 YNNKEL (reference sequence). Trimming shortened V by 1 base and J by 5 bases, and 3 bases separated the two germline ends. CDR3 size: 12 residues. This CDR3 reads CASSQARNTIYF. The CDR3 DNA follows: TGTGCCAGCAGCCAAGCAAGAAACACCATATATTTT.

V usage is TRBV5-1 and J usage is TRBJ2-1; D may be TRBD2 (6 bases). The germline gives CDR1 SGHRS, CDR2 YFSETQ. The CDR3 covers 15 residues. Trimming stripped 5 bases from V and 6 bases from J, with 18 bases between. The CDR3 DNA follows: TGCGCCAGCAGAGTGGCGGAGGGACGCCTCAATGAGCAGTTCTTC. It is translated as CASRVAEGRLNEQFF.

V gene TRBV10-3 combines with J gene TRBJ2-5, with 8 bases matching TRBD2. The V and J ends lost 3 bases and 1 base, in that order; junction bases with no gene match: 4. The CDR3 contains 15 residues. CDR1 is ENHRY, CDR2 SYGVKD, per germline. CDR3 residues: CAISEQLAGQETQYF. For the CDR3, the DNA is TGTGCCATCAGTGAACAGCTAGCGGGCCAAGAGACCCAGTACTTC.

The chain carries TRBV27 and TRBJ2-7; 10 bases are a match to TRBD2. Germline CDR1 reads MNHEY; CDR2 reads SMNVEV (reference sequence). Trimming removed 0 bases from V and 4 bases from J; junction bases left unmatched: 6. CDR3 length equals 16 residues. The CDR3 nucleotides are TGTGCCAGCAGTTTATCGAAAGCGGGGGGGTGGTACGAGCAGTACTTC. This sequence encodes CASSLSKAGGWYEQYF.

This chain uses TRBV3-1 (or the pseudogene TRBV3-2) with TRBJ1-2; 8 bases line up with TRBD1. The J segment lost 4 bases and the V segment lost 4 bases, leaving 8 bases of the junction unmatched. Germline values: CDR1 LGHDT, CDR2 YNNKEL (reference sequence). CDR3 length equals 15 residues. CDR3 protein: CASSRLSGTGYGYTF. For the CDR3, the DNA is TGTGCCAGCAGCCGGCTCAGCGGGACAGGCTATGGCTACACCTTC.

The V gene is TRBV28, the J gene TRBJ1-1; no firm D call. The ends were cut back, 4 bases at V and 6 bases at J, with 12 bases in the middle. Germline V gene lookup returns CDR1 MDHEN and CDR2 SYDVKM. This CDR3 has 13 amino acids. CDR3 nucleotides: TGTGCCAGCAGTTCCCCACAACTACCTGAAGCTTTCTTT. This sequence encodes CASSSPQLPEAFF.

Here the CDR3 reads CASSLQGTAETQYF. The CDR3 bases are TGCGCCAGCAGCTTGCAGGGTACGGCGGAGACCCAGTACTTC. This chain uses TRBV5-1 with TRBJ2-5, with a possible D match to TRBD1 (5 bases). V lost 1 base and J 5 bases, leaving 12 bases between the germline ends. From germline, CDR1 is SGHRS and CDR2 YFSETQ. The CDR3 is made up of 14 amino acids.

The chain carries TRBV2 and TRBJ2-5, with D maybe TRBD2 (6 bases). Per germline, CDR1 SNHLY and CDR2 FYNNEI. CDR3 size: 19 residues. V lost 6 bases and J 1 base, leaving 27 bases between the germline ends. The CDR3 loop is CASRVMGGRRATFQETQYF. CDR3 nucleotides: TGTGCCAGCAGAGTCATGGGGGGTAGGCGGGCGACCTTCCAAGAGACCCAGTACTTC.

This chain uses TRBV7-9 with TRBJ2-7; 8 bases align to TRBD1. The CDR3 runs to 15 residues. Per germline, CDR1 SEHNR and CDR2 FQNEAQ (reference sequence). Trimming took 5 bases from V and 2 from J; bases not matched to a gene: 8. The CDR3, as DNA: TGTGCCAGCAGCCCGCGGACAGGGAAGACCTACGAGCAGTACTTC. Protein product: CASSPRTGKTYEQYF.

This chain links TRBV19 with TRBJ1-2, with 8 positions matching TRBD1. Germline CDR1 LNHDA, CDR2 SQIVND (reference sequence). The CDR3 runs to 16 residues. Trimming at V came to 3 bases and at J to 5 bases, leaving 11 bases not matched to a gene. The CDR3 DNA is TGTGCCAGTAGTATGGGGACAGGCTTTTCAGGTTATGGCTACACCTTC. This codes for CASSMGTGFSGYGYTF.

J is TRBJ2-1 and V is TRBV5-1; the match to TRBD2 covers 9 bases. V was clipped by 0 bases and J by 4 bases; unmatched bases: 2. The CDR3 consists of 15 residues. The germline V gene has CDR1 SGHRS and CDR2 YFSETQ. CDR3 sequence reads: CASSLGLAGYNEQFF. The CDR3 DNA follows: TGCGCCAGCAGCTTGGGGCTAGCGGGGTACAATGAGCAGTTCTTC.

The chain combines TRBV25-1 with TRBJ1-1; TRBD1 is a possible D gene (6 bases). The germline V and J ends were trimmed by 6 bases and 1 base, with 15 bases remaining between them. The CDR3 runs 15 residues. Germline V gene data show CDR1 as MGHDK and CDR2 as SYGVNS. Here the CDR3 DNA reads TGTGCCAGCAGCACCTCACAGGGTGAGAACACTGAAGCTTTCTTT. Translation: CASSTSQGENTEAFF. The entire variable domain, with the rest obtained from reference TRBV25-1 and TRBJ1-1, is as follows: EADIYQTPRYLVIGTGKKITLECSQTMGHDKMYWYQQDPGMELHLIHYSYGVNSTEKGDLSSESTVSRIRTEHFPLTLESARPSHTSQYLCASSTSQGENTEAFFGQGTRLTVV.

The V gene is TRBV30, the J gene TRBJ2-7; 10 bases align to TRBD2. V lost 3 bases, J lost 4 bases, and 9 bases stayed unmatched. Germline lookup yields CDR1 GTSNPN and CDR2 SVGIG (reference sequence). There are 15 residues in the CDR3. As DNA, the CDR3 is TGTGCCTGGAGCCAAGACGCTAGCGGGGGATACGAGCAGTACTTC. As protein: CAWSQDASGGYEQYF.

The genes are TRBV20-1 and TRBJ1-1; the D is unclear. CDR1 and CDR2 from the germline V gene are DFQATT and SNEGSKA (reference sequence). This CDR3 is built from 11 residues. Trimming left V 5 bases short and J 5 bases short, with 9 bases between. The CDR3 loop reads CSAPWETEAFF. CDR3 in DNA: TGCAGTGCTCCCTGGGAGACTGAAGCTTTCTTT.

J is TRBJ1-5 and V is TRBV12-5; TRBD1 is a possible D gene (6 bases). Germline CDR1 is LGHNT and CDR2 is FRNRAP. The ends were cut back, 7 bases at V and 4 bases at J, with 14 bases in the middle. This CDR3 contains 14 residues. Here the CDR3 reads CASALRTENQPQHF. In DNA, the CDR3 is TGTGCTAGTGCCCTCCGGACAGAAAATCAGCCCCAGCATTTT.

The rearrangement uses TRBV6-1 and TRBJ2-5; the match to TRBD2 covers 10 bases. V lost 2 bases to trimming and J lost 1 base; unmatched junction nucleotides: 1. The germline V gene encodes CDR1 MNHNS and CDR2 SASEGT. This CDR3 comprises 15 residues. CDR3 DNA: TGTGCCAGCAGTGAACTAGCGGGGGTCCAAGAGACCCAGTACTTC. This translates into CASSELAGVQETQYF.

Here the CDR3 DNA reads TGCGCCAGCAGCCAAGTAGGGCTAGCTGAGCAGTTCTTC. Translation: CASSQVGLAEQFF. The chain joins TRBV4-1 to TRBJ2-1; a possible D gene is TRBD2 (5 bases). CDR3 length: 13 residues. Germline V gene lookup returns CDR1 MGHRA and CDR2 YSYEKL. V gave up 1 base and J gave up 9 bases, with 10 bases separating them.

On this clone: A junction boundary mismatches the germline segment, possibly from a read error. The chain has TRBV3-1 (or the pseudogene TRBV3-2) and TRBJ2-5; 11 positions match TRBD2. Germline-derived CDR1 and CDR2 are LGHDT and YNNKEL (reference sequence). This CDR3 contains 18 residues. The CDR3 loop is CASSQAASGGPMKETQYF. CDR3 nucleotides: TGTGCCAGCAGTCAAGCAGCTAGCGGGGGGCCAATGAAAGAGACCCAGTACTTC.

The chain is built from TRBV11-3 and TRBJ2-1, with TRBD2 matching over 9 bases. Unmatched junction bases numbered 2, after V lost 0 bases and J lost 2 bases. The CDR3 sequence is 16 residues long. CDR1 SGHNT and CDR2 YENEEA come from the germline V gene. CDR3 sequence: CASSLDAGGPYNEQFF. The DNA of the CDR3 is TGTGCCAGCAGCTTAGATGCGGGAGGGCCCTACAATGAGCAGTTCTTC.